These 21 T cell receptor beta chains share one sample of origin, sequenced in a study of beta chain features in type 1 diabetes. The whole isolated RNA underwent reverse transcription, so sequencing captured expressed TCRB transcripts. The data were produced by immunoSEQ multiplex PCR, yet TCRdb's version contains in-frame clones alone and is incomplete. The sample lists a few hundred thousand clones; around an eighth were seen once. Sequencing used naive CD4+ T cells from blood. Receptors originate from a man between 18 and 29 years old in good health.

This clone was detected only a few times. The chain uses TRBV6-5 and TRBJ2-7; TRBD1 is a possible D gene (5 bases). The CDR3 extends over 12 amino acids. V was trimmed by 2 bases and J by 6 bases, leaving 8 bases between them. CDR1 and CDR2 from the germline V gene are MNHEY and SVGAGI. CDR3 sequence reads: CASSYDDSEQYF. The CDR3 bases are TGTGCCAGCAGTTACGACGACAGCGAGCAGTACTTC.

This clone was counted a few times. CDR3 bases: TGTGCCAGCAGCGGTGACAGAACTAACTTGTTGGGGTACAATGAGCAGTTCTTC. The encoded protein is CASSGDRTNLLGYNEQFF. V usage is TRBV7-8 and J usage is TRBJ2-1; D is possibly TRBD1 (5 bases). This CDR3 is built from 18 residues. With 5 bases removed from V and 4 bases from J, the gap between germline ends came to 24 bases. Germline V gives CDR1 SGHVS, CDR2 FQNEAQ.

This chain uses TRBV29-1 with TRBJ2-3, with 10 positions matching TRBD1. The ends lost 5 bases at V and 3 bases at J; junction bases unmatched: 14. CDR1 and CDR2 (germline): SQVTM, ANQGSEA. This CDR3 spans 17 amino acids. CDR3 DNA: TGCAGCGTTTTTTCTCCCGGGACAGGGGATTGGACAGATACGCAGTATTTT. It yields the protein CSVFSPGTGDWTDTQYF.

This clone was counted between two and nine times. The V and J genes are TRBV2 and TRBJ2-2; unclear D gene. The CDR3 covers 15 residues. CDR1 and CDR2 from the germline V gene are SNHLY and FYNNEI. Trimming shortened V by 1 base and J by 2 bases, and 8 bases separated the two germline ends. CDR3 coding DNA: TGTGCCAGCAGTGAAGGACATTCTAACACCGGGGAGCTGTTTTTT. It yields the protein CASSEGHSNTGELFF.

The chain carries TRBV28 and TRBJ2-7, with 9 bases matching TRBD2. The V and J ends lost 6 bases and 3 bases, in that order; junction bases with no gene match: 6. This CDR3 has 14 amino acids. Looked up from germline, CDR1 is MDHEN and CDR2 is SYDVKM. The CDR3 nucleotides read TGTGCCAGCAGGCTAGCGGGGAGATACTACGAGCAGTACTTC. Protein sequence: CASRLAGRYYEQYF.

This clone was seen more than once but under ten times. V and J are TRBV4-3 and TRBJ1-6; 8 nucleotides match TRBD1. Losses at the gene ends were 2 bases for V and 7 bases for J; bases not matched to a gene: 4. The CDR3 is made up of 15 amino acids. Germline V gene sequence: CDR1 LGHNA, CDR2 YSLEER. The CDR3 region is CASSQRDRPNSPLHF. CDR3 bases: TGCGCCAGCAGCCAAAGGGACAGGCCGAATTCACCCCTCCACTTT.

This clone was observed a few times. The chain joins TRBV18 to TRBJ2-1, with TRBD1 identical over 9 bases. This CDR3 contains 13 residues. CDR1 is KGHSH, CDR2 LQKENI, per germline. Trimming cost V 2 bases and J 16 bases; bases outside gene matches: 9. DNA for the CDR3: TGTGCCAGCTCACCAGAGGGACAGGGAATAGTTTTCTTC. It codes for CASSPEGQGIVFF. Full variable domain (outside the CDR3, taken from reference TRBV18 and TRBJ2-1): NAGVMQNPRHLVRRRGQEARLRCSPMKGHSHVYWYRQLPEEGLKFMVYLQKENIIDESGMPKERFSAEFPKEGPSILRIQQVVRGDSAAYFCASSPEGQGIVFFGPGTRLTVL.

The sample holds a few counts of this clone. The chain employs TRBV14 and TRBJ2-3; 7 bases match TRBD2. Germline V gene data show CDR1 as SGHDN and CDR2 as FVKESK. CDR3 length: 17 amino acids. V shed 0 bases and J 5 bases; nucleotides not matched to a gene: 11. CDR3 region: CASSQDLAGVRGDTQYF. The DNA of the CDR3 is TGTGCCAGCAGCCAAGATTTGGCGGGAGTTCGGGGAGATACGCAGTATTTT.

This clone has more than one count but fewer than ten. V usage is TRBV6-5 and J usage is TRBJ2-7; D may be TRBD2 (6 bases). V dropped 2 bases and J dropped 2 bases, with 13 bases sitting between them. From germline, CDR1 is MNHEY and CDR2 SVGAGI. The CDR3 sequence is 15 residues long. CDR3 region: CASSYGLRGPYEQYF. The DNA for the CDR3 is TGTGCCAGCAGTTACGGGTTGCGGGGCCCCTACGAGCAGTACTTC.

Of note for this clone: One junction end disagrees with the germline gene, perhaps due to a read error. V is TRBV5-4 and J is TRBJ2-3, with 11 bases fitting TRBD1. The CDR3 is made up of 15 amino acids. Germline lookup yields CDR1 SGHNT and CDR2 YYREEE (reference sequence). CDR3 DNA: TGCGCCAGCATCCCCGGGACAGGGGGGACAGATACGCAGTATTTT. Its protein product is CASIPGTGGTDTQYF. Full variable domain (missing parts from reference TRBV5-4 and TRBJ2-3): ETGVTQSPTHLIKTRGQQVTLRCSSQSGHNTVSWYQQALGQGPQFIFQYYREEENGRGNFPPRFSGLQFPNYSSELNVNALELDDSALYLCASIPGTGGTDTQYFGPGTRLTVL.

This clone was detected only a few times. The chain employs TRBV18 and TRBJ2-1; 7 positions match TRBD1. From germline, CDR1 is KGHSH and CDR2 LQKENI. The length of the CDR3 is 14 residues. Losses at the gene ends were 6 bases for V and 8 bases for J; bases not matched to a gene: 10. CDR3 nucleotide sequence: TGTGCCAGCTCGCCAAGGGGGCAGGGGGATGAGCAGTTCTTC. This gives the protein CASSPRGQGDEQFF.

The chain couples TRBV5-1 to TRBJ2-1; D gene ambiguous. V shed 2 bases and J shed 10 bases, with 7 bases lying between them. The CDR3 is 11 residues long. Germline-derived CDR1 and CDR2 are SGHRS and YFSETQ. CDR3 nucleotide sequence: TGCGCCAGCAGCTTCGATAGCGAGCAGTTCTTC. Its translation: CASSFDSEQFF. Full variable domain (outside the CDR3, taken from reference TRBV5-1 and TRBJ2-1): KAGVTQTPRYLIKTRGQQVTLSCSPISGHRSVSWYQQTPGQGLQFLFEYFSETQRNKGNFPGRFSGRQFSNSRSEMNVSTLELGDSALYLCASSFDSEQFFGPGTRLTVL.

CDR3 DNA: TGTGCCAGCAGTTTTAGTCAGCCCCAGCATTTT. Translating gives CASSFSQPQHF. This chain links TRBV28 with TRBJ1-5; D uncertain. The CDR3 has 11 residues. Germline V lookup: CDR1 MDHEN, CDR2 SYDVKM. V gave up 3 bases and J gave up 6 bases, with 3 bases separating them.

The V gene is TRBV11-2, the J gene TRBJ2-7, with TRBD1 as a possible D gene (5 bases). There are 14 residues in the CDR3. The ends were cut back, 0 bases at V and 1 base at J, with 7 bases in the middle. Germline V gene lookup returns CDR1 SGHAT and CDR2 FQNNGV. The DNA of the CDR3 is TGTGCCAGCAGCTTAGAGGCAGGGTCCTACGAGCAGTACTTC. Protein sequence: CASSLEAGSYEQYF.

Concerning this clone: As the CDR3 is not closed by the conserved phenylalanine or tryptophan, this likely results from a read error. No DNA is shown, since the ends of the CDR3 on it are uncertain; the CDR3 is the one TCRdb lists. V gene TRBV28 combines with J gene TRBJ2-7; the D call TRBD2 from the table was never checked on the DNA. Germline V gene data show CDR1 as MDHEN and CDR2 as SYDVKM. The CDR3 numbers 13 amino acids, ends counted. CDR3 sequence: CASSLTVSGVHKI.

CDR3 DNA sequence: TGTGCCAGCAGCCGCTGGACACTTTCTTACGAGCAGTACTTC. It specifies CASSRWTLSYEQYF. This chain uses TRBV7-9 with TRBJ2-7; TRBD1 is a possible D gene (5 bases). The V end was cut by 5 bases, the J end by 4 bases, with 15 bases between. The length of the CDR3 is 14 residues. Germline CDR1 and CDR2: SEHNR and FQNEAQ (reference sequence).

The J gene is TRBJ1-1, the V gene TRBV6-6, with 10 nucleotides matching TRBD1. Germline CDR1 reads MNHNY; CDR2 reads SVGAGI (reference sequence). The CDR3 has 14 amino acids. J was trimmed by 3 bases and V by 6 bases; bases with no gene match: 4. Here the CDR3 reads CASRPGQGDTEAFF. In DNA form, the CDR3 reads TGTGCCAGCAGACCTGGACAGGGGGACACTGAAGCTTTCTTT.

This clone was picked up a small number of times. V is TRBV5-4 and J is TRBJ2-4; tentatively, D is TRBD1 (5 bases). CDR1 and CDR2 from the germline V gene are SGHNT and YYREEE (reference sequence). V dropped 0 bases and J dropped 1 base, with 8 bases sitting between them. This CDR3 comprises 15 residues. The CDR3, as DNA: TGTGCCAGCAGCTTGGGGGGCTCGGCCAAAAACATTCAGTACTTC. It yields the protein CASSLGGSAKNIQYF.

This clone came up a few times. The V and J genes are TRBV7-2 and TRBJ1-2, with D perhaps matching TRBD1 (5 bases). CDR3 length: 17 residues. Looked up from germline, CDR1 is SGHTA and CDR2 is FQGNSA. The V end was cut by 1 base, the J end by 3 bases, with 18 bases between. CDR3 sequence reads: CASSLVARTAGDYGYTF. In DNA form, the CDR3 reads TGTGCCAGCAGCTTAGTGGCCAGGACGGCGGGGGACTATGGCTACACCTTC. Full variable domain (missing parts from reference TRBV7-2 and TRBJ1-2): GAGVSQSPSNKVTEKGKDVELRCDPISGHTALYWYRQSLGQGLEFLIYFQGNSAPDKSGLPSDRFSAERTGGSVSTLTIQRTQQEDSAVYLCASSLVARTAGDYGYTFGSGTRLTVV.

This clone was observed a few times. The chain joins TRBV7-9 to TRBJ2-5, with 9 bases matching TRBD1. From germline, CDR1 is SEHNR and CDR2 FQNEAQ (reference sequence). The CDR3 covers 15 residues. The trim removed 4 bases at V and 5 bases at J, leaving 8 bases unmatched. The CDR3 region is CASSSTGGASETQYF. In DNA, the CDR3 is TGTGCCAGCAGCTCAACAGGGGGCGCCTCGGAGACCCAGTACTTC.

This clone has just a few counts. DNA of the CDR3: TGTGCCAGCAGCATAGGACAGGGAATCTCCTACGAGCAGTACTTC. The encoded protein is CASSIGQGISYEQYF. V usage is TRBV5-4 and J usage is TRBJ2-7, with TRBD1 matching over 8 bases. There are 15 residues in the CDR3. V dropped 4 bases and J dropped 0; count of bases not matched to a gene: 6. Germline assignment: CDR1 SGHNT and CDR2 YYREEE (reference sequence).